The following is a T cell receptor beta chain sequence with its context. The antigen remains undetermined. All of the isolated RNA was reverse transcribed, so expressed TCRB transcripts were sequenced. TCRdb's table, derived via immunoSEQ multiplex PCR, lists solely in-frame clones and lacks some. The sample lists 680,000 or so clones; 13% were seen once. This sample was taken from a study of beta chain features in type 1 diabetes. Study overall: Examined across all samples were just under 110,000,000 sorted cells.

The CDR3 loop spans 14 amino acids. The ends lost 2 bases at V and 8 bases at J; junction bases unmatched: 5. Germline V gene data show CDR1 as SQVTM and CDR2 as ANQGSEA. Points from the study as a whole: Shortening that was moderate but significant affected the TCRB CDR3s of Type 1 diabetes patients in all four CD4+ subsets. Fewer insertions but more deletions were seen at VDJ junctions in type 1 diabetes patients. In these data, an HLA type influence on TCRB rearrangement remained unresolved. PCR might pick shorter templates more often, in the same way for patients and controls.

The sequence was obtained from a man between 18 and 29 years old with type 1 diabetes. The sequencing input was naive CD4+ T cells from blood. The J gene is TRBJ2-1, the V gene TRBV29-1; 11 nucleotides agree with TRBD2. DNA of the CDR3: TGCAGCGTTGAAATAGCGGGGGGGCTTTATGAGCAGTTCTTC. This encodes CSVEIAGGLYEQFF.